The 4 T cell receptor beta chains listed next were all sequenced from one sample in a study of T cell responses to AZD1222 COVID-19 vaccine. Clones were sequenced by immunoSEQ multiplex PCR, and TCRdb holds only the in-frame ones, with some missing. The sample gives about 120,000 clones, 92% of which show up once; under 1.2% is in the top ten. Source: peripheral blood, taken on day 0 of AZD1222 vaccination. These receptors were taken from an adult in good health.

The sample holds one count of this clone. The chain combines TRBV30 with TRBJ1-1; possible D gene TRBD1, 6 bases. The germline V gene encodes CDR1 GTSNPN and CDR2 SVGIG (reference sequence). V was cut by 3 bases and J by 5 bases, with 13 bases left in between. The CDR3 sequence is 13 residues long. CDR3 sequence reads: CAWRQGGGTEAFF. DNA for the CDR3: TGTGCCTGGAGACAGGGTGGGGGAACTGAAGCTTTCTTT. The full variable domain, in which reference TRBV30 and TRBJ1-1 provide the parts outside the CDR3, is SQTIHQWPATLVQPVGSPLSLECTVEGTSNPNLYWYRQAAGRGLQLLFYSVGIGQISSEVPQNLSASRPQDRQFILSSKKLLLSDSGFYLCAWRQGGGTEAFFGQGTRLTVV.

The genes are TRBV5-5 and TRBJ1-1; D remains ambiguous. V lost 1 base and J lost 2, with 9 bases in between. The CDR3 length is 14 residues. The V gene's germline CDR1 is SGHKS and CDR2 YYEKEE (reference sequence). CDR3 protein: CASSLYGLNTEAFF. The CDR3 region has the DNA TGTGCCAGCAGCTTGTACGGATTAAACACTGAAGCTTTCTTT. Supplemented by reference TRBV5-5 and TRBJ1-1, the full variable domain reads DAGVTQSPTHLIKTRGQQVTLRCSPISGHKSVSWYQQVLGQGPQFIFQYYEKEERGRGNFPDRFSARQFPNYSSELNVNALLLGDSALYLCASSLYGLNTEAFFGQGTRLTVV.

V and J are TRBV19 and TRBJ2-3; TRBD2 might be the D (6 bases). Trimming stripped 3 bases from V and 6 bases from J, with 13 bases between. This CDR3 has 14 amino acids. CDR1 is LNHDA and CDR2 is SQIVND in the germline V gene (reference sequence). The CDR3, as DNA: TGTGCCAGTAGTATTGGACGGGAGTGGGATACGCAGTATTTT. Its protein product is CASSIGREWDTQYF.

The J gene is TRBJ1-4, the V gene TRBV27, with D maybe TRBD1 (5 bases). CDR1 MNHEY and CDR2 SMNVEV come from the germline V gene (reference sequence). V gave up 1 base and J gave up 7 bases, with 10 bases separating them. The CDR3 runs to 14 residues. CDR3 DNA: TGTGCCAGCAGTTTATATGGGGCGGCTGAAAAACTGTTTTTT. Protein product: CASSLYGAAEKLFF.